This TCR beta chain was retrieved from a study of blood T cell repertoires in COVID-19. The data were produced by immunoSEQ multiplex PCR, yet TCRdb's version contains in-frame clones alone and is incomplete. There are a few hundred thousand clones in the sample; around 90% occur only once, and around 2.5% lies in the top ten. From germline, CDR1 is LGHDT and CDR2 YNNKEL (reference sequence). Trimming pared 1 base from V and 8 bases from J, leaving 15 bases between. The CDR3 runs to 15 residues. The TCR comes from a person under 35 with COVID-19, enrolled during active disease. V and J are TRBV3-1 (or the pseudogene TRBV3-2) and TRBJ2-1; a possible D gene is TRBD2 (6 bases). Sequencing input: peripheral blood. Written as DNA, the CDR3 is TGTGCCAGCAGCCAAGCCCCGGGAGTAGTATATGAGCAGTTCTTC. Protein sequence: CASSQAPGVVYEQFF.